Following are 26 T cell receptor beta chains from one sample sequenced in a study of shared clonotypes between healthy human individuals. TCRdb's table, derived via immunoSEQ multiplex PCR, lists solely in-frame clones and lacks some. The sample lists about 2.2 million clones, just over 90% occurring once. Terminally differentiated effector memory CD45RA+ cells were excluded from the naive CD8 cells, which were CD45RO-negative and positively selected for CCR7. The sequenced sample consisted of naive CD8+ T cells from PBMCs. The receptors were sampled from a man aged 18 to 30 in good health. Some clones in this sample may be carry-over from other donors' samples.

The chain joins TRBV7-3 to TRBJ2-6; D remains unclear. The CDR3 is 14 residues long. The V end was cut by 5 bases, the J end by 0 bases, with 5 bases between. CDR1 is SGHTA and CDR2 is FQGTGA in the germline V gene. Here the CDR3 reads CASSISSGANVLTF. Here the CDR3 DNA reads TGTGCCAGCAGCATAAGCTCTGGGGCCAACGTCCTGACTTTC.

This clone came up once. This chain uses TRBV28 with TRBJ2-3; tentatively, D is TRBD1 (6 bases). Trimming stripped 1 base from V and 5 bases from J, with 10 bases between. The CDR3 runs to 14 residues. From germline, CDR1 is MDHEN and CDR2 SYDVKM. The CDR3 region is CASSLLGAGDTQYF. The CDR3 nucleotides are TGTGCCAGCAGTTTATTGGGGGCCGGAGATACGCAGTATTTT.

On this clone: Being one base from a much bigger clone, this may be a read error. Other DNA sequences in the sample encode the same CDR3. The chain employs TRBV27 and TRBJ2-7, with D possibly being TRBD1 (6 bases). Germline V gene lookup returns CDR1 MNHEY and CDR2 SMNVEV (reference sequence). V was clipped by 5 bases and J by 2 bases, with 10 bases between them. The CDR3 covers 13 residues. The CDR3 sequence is CASSLGQTYEQYF. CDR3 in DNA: TGTGCCAGCAGTCTAGGACAGACCTACGAGCAGTACTTC.

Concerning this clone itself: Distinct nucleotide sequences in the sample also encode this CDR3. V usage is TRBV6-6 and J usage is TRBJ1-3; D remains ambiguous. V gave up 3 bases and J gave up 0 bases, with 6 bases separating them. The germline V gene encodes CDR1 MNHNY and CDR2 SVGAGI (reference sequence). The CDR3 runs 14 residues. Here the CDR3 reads CASSYSNSGNTIYF. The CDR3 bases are TGTGCCAGCAGTTATTCAAACTCTGGAAACACCATATATTTT.

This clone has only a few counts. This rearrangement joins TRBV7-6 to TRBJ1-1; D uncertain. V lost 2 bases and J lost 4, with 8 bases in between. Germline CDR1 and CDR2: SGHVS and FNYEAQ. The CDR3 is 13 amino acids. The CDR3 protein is CASSLREGTEAFF. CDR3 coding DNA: TGTGCCAGCAGCTTACGGGAAGGCACTGAAGCTTTCTTT.

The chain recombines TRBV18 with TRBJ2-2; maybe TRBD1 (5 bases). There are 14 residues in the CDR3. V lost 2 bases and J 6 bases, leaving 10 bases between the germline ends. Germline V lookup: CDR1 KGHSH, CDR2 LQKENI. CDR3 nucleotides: TGTGCCAGCTCACCAGTAGGGGTCGCCGGGGAGCTGTTTTTT. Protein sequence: CASSPVGVAGELFF.

CDR3 nucleotides: TGTGCCAGCAGTGACTACAGGGGCACAGATACGCAGTATTTT. Its protein product is CASSDYRGTDTQYF. This chain uses TRBV6-5 with TRBJ2-3; possible D gene TRBD1, 6 bases. The CDR3 totals 14 residues. V was clipped by 5 bases and J by 1 base, with 10 bases between them. Germline CDR1 MNHEY, CDR2 SVGAGI.

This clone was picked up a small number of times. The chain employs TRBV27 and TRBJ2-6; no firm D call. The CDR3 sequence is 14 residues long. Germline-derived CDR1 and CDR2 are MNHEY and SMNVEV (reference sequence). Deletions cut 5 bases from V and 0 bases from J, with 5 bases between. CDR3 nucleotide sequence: TGTGCCAGCAGTGAATACTCTGGGGCCAACGTCCTGACTTTC. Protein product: CASSEYSGANVLTF.

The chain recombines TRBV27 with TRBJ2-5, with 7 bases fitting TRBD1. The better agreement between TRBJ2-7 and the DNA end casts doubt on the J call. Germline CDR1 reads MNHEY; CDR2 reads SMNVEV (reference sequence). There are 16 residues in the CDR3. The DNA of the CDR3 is TGTGCCAGCAGTGCACTTCGGACAGGCCCAGGGTCCGAGCAGTACTTC. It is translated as CASSALRTGPGSEQYF.

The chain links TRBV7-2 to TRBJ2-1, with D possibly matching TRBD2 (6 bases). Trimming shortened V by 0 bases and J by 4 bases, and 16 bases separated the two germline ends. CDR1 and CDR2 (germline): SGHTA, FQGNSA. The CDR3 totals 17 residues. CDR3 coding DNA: TGTGCCAGCAGCTTAGCCCTTCGTGGTAGCGGATACAATGAGCAGTTCTTC. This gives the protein CASSLALRGSGYNEQFF.

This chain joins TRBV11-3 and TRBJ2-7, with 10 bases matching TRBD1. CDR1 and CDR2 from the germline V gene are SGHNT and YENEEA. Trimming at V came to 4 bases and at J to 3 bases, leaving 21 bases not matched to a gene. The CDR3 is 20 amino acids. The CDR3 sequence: CASSSNRNRDRGTANYEQYF. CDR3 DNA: TGTGCCAGCAGCTCCAACAGGAACCGGGACAGGGGAACTGCAAACTACGAGCAGTACTTC.

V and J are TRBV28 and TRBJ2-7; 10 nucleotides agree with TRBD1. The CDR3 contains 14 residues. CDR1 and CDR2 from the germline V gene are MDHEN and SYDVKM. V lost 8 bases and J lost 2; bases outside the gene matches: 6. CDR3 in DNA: TGTGCCAGCCTAGAAGGACAGGGGGCCTACGAGCAGTACTTC. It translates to CASLEGQGAYEQYF. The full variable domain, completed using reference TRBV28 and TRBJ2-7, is DVKVTQSSRYLVKRTGEKVFLECVQDMDHENMFWYRQDPGLGLRLIYFSYDVKMKEKGDIPEGYSVSREKKERFSLILESASTNQTSMYLCASLEGQGAYEQYFGPGTRLTVT.

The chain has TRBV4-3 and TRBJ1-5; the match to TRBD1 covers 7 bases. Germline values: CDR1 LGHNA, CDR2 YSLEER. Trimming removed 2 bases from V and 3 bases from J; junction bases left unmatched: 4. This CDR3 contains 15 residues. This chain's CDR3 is CASSQTTGVNQPQHF. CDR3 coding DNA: TGCGCCAGCAGCCAAACAACAGGGGTCAATCAGCCCCAGCATTTT.

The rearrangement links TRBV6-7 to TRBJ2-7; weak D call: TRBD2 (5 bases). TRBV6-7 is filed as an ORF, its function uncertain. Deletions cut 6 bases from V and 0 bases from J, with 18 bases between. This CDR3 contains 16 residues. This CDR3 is CASSASRRKSSYEQYF. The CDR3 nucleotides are TGTGCCAGCAGCGCTAGCCGCCGAAAGAGCTCCTACGAGCAGTACTTC.

Here the CDR3 DNA reads TGTGCCAGCAGCTCTGGGACAGGGGATGGCGACGAGCAGTACTTC. Protein product: CASSSGTGDGDEQYF. The V and J genes are TRBV5-4 and TRBJ2-7, with 10 nucleotides matching TRBD1. The CDR3 is 15 residues long. Trimming removed 3 bases from V and 5 bases from J; junction bases left unmatched: 8. The germline V gene encodes CDR1 SGHNT and CDR2 YYREEE (reference sequence).

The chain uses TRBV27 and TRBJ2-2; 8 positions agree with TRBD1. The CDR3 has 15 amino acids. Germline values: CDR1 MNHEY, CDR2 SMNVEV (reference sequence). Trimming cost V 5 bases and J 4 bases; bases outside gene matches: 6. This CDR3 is CASSRGQVTTGELFF. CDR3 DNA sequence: TGTGCCAGCAGTCGGGGACAGGTAACCACCGGGGAGCTGTTTTTT.

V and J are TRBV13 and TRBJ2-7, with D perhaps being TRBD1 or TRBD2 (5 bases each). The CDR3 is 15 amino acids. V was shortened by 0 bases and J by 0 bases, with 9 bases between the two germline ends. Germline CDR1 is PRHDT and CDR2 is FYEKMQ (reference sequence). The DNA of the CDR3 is TGTGCCAGCAGCTTAGGTCGGGGCCGCTCCTACGAGCAGTACTTC. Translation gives CASSLGRGRSYEQYF. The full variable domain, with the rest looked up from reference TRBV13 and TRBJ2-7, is AAGVIQSPRHLIKEKRETATLKCYPIPRHDTVYWYQQGPGQDPQFLISFYEKMQSDKGSIPDRFSAQQFSDYHSELNMSSLELGDSALYFCASSLGRGRSYEQYFGPGTRLTVT.

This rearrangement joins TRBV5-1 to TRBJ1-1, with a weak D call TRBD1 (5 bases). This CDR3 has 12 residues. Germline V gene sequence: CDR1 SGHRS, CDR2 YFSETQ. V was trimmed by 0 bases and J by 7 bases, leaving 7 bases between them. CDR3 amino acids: CASSLVGVEAFF. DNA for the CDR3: TGCGCCAGCAGCTTGGTGGGGGTTGAAGCTTTCTTT. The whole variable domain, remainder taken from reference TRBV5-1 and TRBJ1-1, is KAGVTQTPRYLIKTRGQQVTLSCSPISGHRSVSWYQQTPGQGLQFLFEYFSETQRNKGNFPGRFSGRQFSNSRSEMNVSTLELGDSALYLCASSLVGVEAFFGQGTRLTVV.

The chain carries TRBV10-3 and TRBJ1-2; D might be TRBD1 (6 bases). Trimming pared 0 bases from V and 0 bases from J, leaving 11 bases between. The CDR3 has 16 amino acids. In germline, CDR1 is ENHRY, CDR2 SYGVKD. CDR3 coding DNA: TGTGCCATCAGTGAGTCGGACAGCAAAACTAACTATGGCTACACCTTC. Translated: CAISESDSKTNYGYTF.

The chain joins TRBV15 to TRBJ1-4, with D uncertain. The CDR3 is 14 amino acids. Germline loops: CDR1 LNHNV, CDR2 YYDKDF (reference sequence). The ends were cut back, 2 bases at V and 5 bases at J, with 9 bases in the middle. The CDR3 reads CATSRRAKNEKLFF. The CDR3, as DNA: TGTGCCACCAGCAGAAGGGCTAAAAATGAAAAACTGTTTTTT.

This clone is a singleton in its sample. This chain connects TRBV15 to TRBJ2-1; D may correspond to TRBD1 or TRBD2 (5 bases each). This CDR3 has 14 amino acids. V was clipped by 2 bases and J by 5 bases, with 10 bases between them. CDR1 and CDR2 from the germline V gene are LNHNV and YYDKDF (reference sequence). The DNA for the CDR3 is TGTGCCACCAGCAGACGCCGGGACCACAATGAGCAGTTCTTC. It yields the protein CATSRRRDHNEQFF.

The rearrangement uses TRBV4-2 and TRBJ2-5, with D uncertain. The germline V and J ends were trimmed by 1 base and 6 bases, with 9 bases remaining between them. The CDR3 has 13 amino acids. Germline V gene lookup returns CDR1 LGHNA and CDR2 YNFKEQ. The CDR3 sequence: CASSQGTLQTQYF. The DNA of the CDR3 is TGTGCCAGCAGCCAAGGGACCCTACAGACCCAGTACTTC.

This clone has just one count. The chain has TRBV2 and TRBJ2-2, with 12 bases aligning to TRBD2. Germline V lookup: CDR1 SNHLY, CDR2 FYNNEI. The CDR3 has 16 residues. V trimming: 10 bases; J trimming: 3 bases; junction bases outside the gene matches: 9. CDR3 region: CATGSRLAGDTGELFF. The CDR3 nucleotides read TGTGCCACCGGCTCACGACTAGCGGGAGACACCGGGGAGCTGTTTTTT.

CDR3 DNA sequence: TGTGCCAGCAGCCTCTTAGTAGGCGGGGAGCAGTACTTC. Amino acid sequence: CASSLLVGGEQYF. The chain combines TRBV7-8 with TRBJ2-7; perhaps TRBD2 as D (5 bases). Trimming left V 5 bases short and J 7 bases short, with 15 bases between. CDR3 length: 13 residues. Germline-derived CDR1 and CDR2 are SGHVS and FQNEAQ.

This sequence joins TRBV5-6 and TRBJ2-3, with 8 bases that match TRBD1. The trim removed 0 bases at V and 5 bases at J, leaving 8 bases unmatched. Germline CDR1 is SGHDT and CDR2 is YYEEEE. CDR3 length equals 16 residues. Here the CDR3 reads CASSLGAQGVGDTQYF. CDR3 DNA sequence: TGTGCCAGCAGCTTGGGGGCACAGGGGGTTGGAGATACGCAGTATTTT.

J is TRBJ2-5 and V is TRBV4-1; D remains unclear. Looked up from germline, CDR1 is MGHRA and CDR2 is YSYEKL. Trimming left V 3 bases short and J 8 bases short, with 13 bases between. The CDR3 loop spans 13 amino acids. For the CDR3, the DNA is TGCGCCAGCAGCCATCCCCCGACGGGCACCCAGTACTTC. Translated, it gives CASSHPPTGTQYF.